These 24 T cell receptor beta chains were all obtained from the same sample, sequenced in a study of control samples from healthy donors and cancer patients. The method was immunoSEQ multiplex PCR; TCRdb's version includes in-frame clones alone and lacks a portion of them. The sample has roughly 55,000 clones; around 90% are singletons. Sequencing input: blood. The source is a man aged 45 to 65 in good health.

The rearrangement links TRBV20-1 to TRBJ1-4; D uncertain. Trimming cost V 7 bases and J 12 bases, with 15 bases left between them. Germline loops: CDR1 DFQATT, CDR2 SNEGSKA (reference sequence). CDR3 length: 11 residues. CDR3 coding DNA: TGCAGTGTAAGACCGGGAGGAGAACTGTTTTTT. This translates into CSVRPGGELFF.

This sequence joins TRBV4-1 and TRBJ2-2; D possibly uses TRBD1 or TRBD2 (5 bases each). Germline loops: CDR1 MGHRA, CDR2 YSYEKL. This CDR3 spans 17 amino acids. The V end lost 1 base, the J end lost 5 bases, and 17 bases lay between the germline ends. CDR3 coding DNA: TGCGCCAGCAGCCAAGGTGGAGCTAGCAGGGAGACCGGGGAGCTGTTTTTT. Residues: CASSQGGASRETGELFF.

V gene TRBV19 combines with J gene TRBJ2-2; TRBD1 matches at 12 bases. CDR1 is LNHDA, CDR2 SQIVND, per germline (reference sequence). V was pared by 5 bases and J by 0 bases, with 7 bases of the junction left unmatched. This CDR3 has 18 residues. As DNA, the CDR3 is TGTGCCAGTAGTCGGGACAGGGGGCGAATAACGAACACCGGGGAGCTGTTTTTT. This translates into CASSRDRGRITNTGELFF.

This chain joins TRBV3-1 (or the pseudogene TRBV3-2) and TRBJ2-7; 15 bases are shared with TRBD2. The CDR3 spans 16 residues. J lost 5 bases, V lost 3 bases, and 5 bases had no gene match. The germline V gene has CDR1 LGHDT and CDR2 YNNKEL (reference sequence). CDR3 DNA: TGTGCCAGCAGCCACAGGGGACTAGCGGGAGGCGACGAGCAGTACTTC. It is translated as CASSHRGLAGGDEQYF.

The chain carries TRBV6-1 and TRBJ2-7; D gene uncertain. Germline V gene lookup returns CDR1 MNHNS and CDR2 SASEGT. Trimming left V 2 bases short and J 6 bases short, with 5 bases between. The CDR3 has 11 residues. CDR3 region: CASSERSEQYF. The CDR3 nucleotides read TGTGCCAGCAGTGAACGTAGCGAGCAGTACTTC.

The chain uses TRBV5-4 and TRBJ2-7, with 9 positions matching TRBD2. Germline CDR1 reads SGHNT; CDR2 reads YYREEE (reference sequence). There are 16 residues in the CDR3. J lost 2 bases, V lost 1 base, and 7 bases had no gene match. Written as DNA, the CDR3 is TGTGCCAGCAGCTTGTCGGCTAGCGGGAACACCTACGAGCAGTACTTC. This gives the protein CASSLSASGNTYEQYF.

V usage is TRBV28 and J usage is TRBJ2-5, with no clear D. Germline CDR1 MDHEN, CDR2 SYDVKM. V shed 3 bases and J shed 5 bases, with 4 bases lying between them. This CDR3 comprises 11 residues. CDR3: CASSFVETQYF. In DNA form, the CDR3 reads TGTGCCAGCAGTTTTGTGGAGACCCAGTACTTC.

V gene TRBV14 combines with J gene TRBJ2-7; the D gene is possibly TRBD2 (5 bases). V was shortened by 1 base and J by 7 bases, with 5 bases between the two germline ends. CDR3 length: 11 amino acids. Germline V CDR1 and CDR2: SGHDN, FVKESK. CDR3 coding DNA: TGTGCCAGCAGCCAAGGGAGGGAGCAGTACTTC. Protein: CASSQGREQYF.

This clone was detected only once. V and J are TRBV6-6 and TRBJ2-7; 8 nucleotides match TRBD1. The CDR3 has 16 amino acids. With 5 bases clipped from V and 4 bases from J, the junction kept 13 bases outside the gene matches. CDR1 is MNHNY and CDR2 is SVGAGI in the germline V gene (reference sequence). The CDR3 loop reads CASSHVTSRGQYEQYF. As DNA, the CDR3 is TGTGCCAGCAGTCATGTAACCTCCAGGGGGCAATACGAGCAGTACTTC.

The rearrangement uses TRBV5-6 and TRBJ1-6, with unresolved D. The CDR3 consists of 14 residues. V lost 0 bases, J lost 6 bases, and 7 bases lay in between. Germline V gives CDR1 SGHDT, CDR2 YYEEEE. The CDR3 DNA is TGTGCCAGCAGCTTGGCCACCCCTAATTCACCCCTCCACTTT. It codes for CASSLATPNSPLHF. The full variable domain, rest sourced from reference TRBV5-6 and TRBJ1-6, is DAGVTQSPTHLIKTRGQQVTLRCSPKSGHDTVSWYQQALGQGPQFIFQYYEEEERQRGNFPDRFSGHQFPNYSSELNVNALLLGDSALYLCASSLATPNSPLHFGNGTRLTVT.

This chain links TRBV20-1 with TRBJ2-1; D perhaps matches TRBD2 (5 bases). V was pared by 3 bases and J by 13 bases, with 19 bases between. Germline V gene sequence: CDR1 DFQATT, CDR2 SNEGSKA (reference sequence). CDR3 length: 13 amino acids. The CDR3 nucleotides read TGCAGTGCTAGTCCCGGAGGACTCCCTCGACAGTTCTTC. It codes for CSASPGGLPRQFF.

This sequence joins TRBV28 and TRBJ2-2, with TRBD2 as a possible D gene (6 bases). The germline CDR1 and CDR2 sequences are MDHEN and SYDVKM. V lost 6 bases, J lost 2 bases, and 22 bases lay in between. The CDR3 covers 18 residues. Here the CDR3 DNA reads TGTGCCAGCAGGACTACGGGAGTTCGTTTGGGTAACACCGGGGAGCTGTTTTTT. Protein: CASRTTGVRLGNTGELFF. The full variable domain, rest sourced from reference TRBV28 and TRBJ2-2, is DVKVTQSSRYLVKRTGEKVFLECVQDMDHENMFWYRQDPGLGLRLIYFSYDVKMKEKGDIPEGYSVSREKKERFSLILESASTNQTSMYLCASRTTGVRLGNTGELFFGEGSRLTVL.

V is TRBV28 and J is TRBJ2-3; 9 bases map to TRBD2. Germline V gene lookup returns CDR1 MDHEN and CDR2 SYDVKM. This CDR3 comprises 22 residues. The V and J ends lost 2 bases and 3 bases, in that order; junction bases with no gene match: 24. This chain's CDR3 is CASSLEQATRWAGGPTTDTQYF. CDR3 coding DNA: TGTGCCAGCAGTTTAGAGCAGGCTACAAGGTGGGCGGGAGGGCCAACGACAGATACGCAGTATTTT.

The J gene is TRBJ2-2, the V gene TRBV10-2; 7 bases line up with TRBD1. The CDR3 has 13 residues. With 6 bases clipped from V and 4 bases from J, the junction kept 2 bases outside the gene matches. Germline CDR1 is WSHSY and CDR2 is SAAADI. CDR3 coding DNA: TGCGCCAGCAGCGGGACAGTCACCGGGGAGCTGTTTTTT. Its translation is CASSGTVTGELFF.

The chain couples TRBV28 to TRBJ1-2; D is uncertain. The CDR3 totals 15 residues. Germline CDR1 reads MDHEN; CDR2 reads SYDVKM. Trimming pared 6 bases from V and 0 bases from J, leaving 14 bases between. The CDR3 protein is CASSSPVVANYGYTF. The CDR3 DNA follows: TGTGCCAGCAGCTCCCCAGTGGTGGCTAACTATGGCTACACCTTC.

The CDR3 loop is CASSLFLGTGIHEQYF. Written as DNA, the CDR3 is TGTGCCAGCAGTTTATTTTTGGGGACAGGGATCCACGAGCAGTACTTC. The chain joins TRBV28 to TRBJ2-7; 9 nucleotides match TRBD1. With 1 base clipped from V and 5 bases from J, the junction kept 9 bases outside the gene matches. This CDR3 has 16 residues. Germline CDR1 MDHEN, CDR2 SYDVKM.

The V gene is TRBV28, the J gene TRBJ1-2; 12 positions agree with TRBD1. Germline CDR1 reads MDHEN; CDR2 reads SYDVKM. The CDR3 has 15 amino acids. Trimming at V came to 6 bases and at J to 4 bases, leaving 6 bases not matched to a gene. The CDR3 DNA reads TGTGCCAGCAGAGGGACAGGGGGCCTGGGCTATGGCTACACCTTC. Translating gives CASRGTGGLGYGYTF.

The CDR3 here is CASSSSRQRALRQPQHF. Here the CDR3 DNA reads TGTGCCAGCAGCTCCTCCCGACAGAGGGCCCTGCGCCAGCCCCAGCATTTT. The chain has TRBV7-3 and TRBJ1-5, with a possible D match to TRBD1 (5 bases). V lost 4 bases and J lost 7, with 23 bases in between. The CDR3 covers 17 residues. In germline, CDR1 is SGHTA, CDR2 FQGTGA.

This chain's CDR3 is CAWSLGSYDNSPLHF. The CDR3 DNA follows: TGTGCCTGGAGTCTCGGATCCTACGATAATTCACCCCTCCACTTT. This chain joins TRBV30 and TRBJ1-6; D uncertain. V lost 2 bases to trimming and J lost 5 bases, with 13 bases between them. Germline V gives CDR1 GTSNPN, CDR2 SVGIG (reference sequence). The CDR3 loop spans 15 amino acids. Variable domain in full (rest from reference TRBV30 and TRBJ1-6): SQTIHQWPATLVQPVGSPLSLECTVEGTSNPNLYWYRQAAGRGLQLLFYSVGIGQISSEVPQNLSASRPQDRQFILSSKKLLLSDSGFYLCAWSLGSYDNSPLHFGNGTRLTVT.

For the CDR3, the DNA is TGCGCCAGCAGCCAAGTTCCAGGGGGGGCCTACGAGCAGTACTTC. Its protein product is CASSQVPGGAYEQYF. The chain has TRBV4-3 and TRBJ2-7, with D perhaps matching TRBD1 or TRBD2 (7 bases each). The CDR3 is made up of 15 amino acids. CDR1 and CDR2 from the germline V gene are LGHNA and YSLEER. Trimming pared 1 base from V and 2 bases from J, leaving 12 bases between.

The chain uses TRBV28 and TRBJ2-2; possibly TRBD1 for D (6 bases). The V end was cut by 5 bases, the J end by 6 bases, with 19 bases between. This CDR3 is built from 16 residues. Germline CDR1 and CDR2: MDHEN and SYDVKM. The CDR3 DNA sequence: TGTGCCAGCAGTCTCTCAGGGGCCCGAACATCCGGGGAGCTGTTTTTT. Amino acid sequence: CASSLSGARTSGELFF. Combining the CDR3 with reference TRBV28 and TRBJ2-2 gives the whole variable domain DVKVTQSSRYLVKRTGEKVFLECVQDMDHENMFWYRQDPGLGLRLIYFSYDVKMKEKGDIPEGYSVSREKKERFSLILESASTNQTSMYLCASSLSGARTSGELFFGEGSRLTVL.

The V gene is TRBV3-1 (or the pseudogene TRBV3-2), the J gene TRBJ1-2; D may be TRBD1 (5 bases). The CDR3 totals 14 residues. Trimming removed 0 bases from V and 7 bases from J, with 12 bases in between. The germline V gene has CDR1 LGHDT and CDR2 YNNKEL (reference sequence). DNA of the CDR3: TGTGCCAGCAGCCAAGATACGGGGGTGAGTGGCTACACCTTC. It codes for CASSQDTGVSGYTF.

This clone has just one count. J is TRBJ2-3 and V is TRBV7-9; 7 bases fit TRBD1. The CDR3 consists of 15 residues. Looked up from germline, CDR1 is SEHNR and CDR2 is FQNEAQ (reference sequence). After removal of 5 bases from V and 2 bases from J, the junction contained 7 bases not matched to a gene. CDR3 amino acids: CASSGGQTSTDTQYF. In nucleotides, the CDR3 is TGTGCCAGCAGCGGGGGACAGACATCCACAGATACGCAGTATTTT. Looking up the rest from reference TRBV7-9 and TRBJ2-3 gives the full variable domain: DTGVSQNPRHKITKRGQNVTFRCDPISEHNRLYWYRQTLGQGPEFLTYFQNEAQLEKSRLLSDRFSAERPKGSFSTLEIQRTEQGDSAMYLCASSGGQTSTDTQYFGPGTRLTVL.

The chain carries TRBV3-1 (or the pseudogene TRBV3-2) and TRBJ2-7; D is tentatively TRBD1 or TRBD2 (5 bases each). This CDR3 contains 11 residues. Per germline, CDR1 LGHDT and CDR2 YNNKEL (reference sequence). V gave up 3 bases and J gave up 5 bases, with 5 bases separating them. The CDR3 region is CASSQGDEQYF. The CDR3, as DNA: TGTGCCAGCAGCCAGGGGGACGAGCAGTACTTC.